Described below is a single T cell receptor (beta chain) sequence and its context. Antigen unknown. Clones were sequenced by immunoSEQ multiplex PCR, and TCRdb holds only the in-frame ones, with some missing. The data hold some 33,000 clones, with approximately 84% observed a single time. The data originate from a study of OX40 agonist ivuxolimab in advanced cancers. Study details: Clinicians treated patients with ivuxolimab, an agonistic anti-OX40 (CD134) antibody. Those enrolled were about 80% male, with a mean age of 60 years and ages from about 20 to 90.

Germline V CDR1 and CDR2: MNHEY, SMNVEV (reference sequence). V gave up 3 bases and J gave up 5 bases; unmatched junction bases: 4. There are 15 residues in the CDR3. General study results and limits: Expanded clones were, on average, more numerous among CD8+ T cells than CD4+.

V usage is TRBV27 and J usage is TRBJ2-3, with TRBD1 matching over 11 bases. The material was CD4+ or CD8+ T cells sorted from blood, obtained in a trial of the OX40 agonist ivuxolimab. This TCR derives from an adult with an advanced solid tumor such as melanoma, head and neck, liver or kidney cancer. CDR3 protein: CASSFGTGGGDTQYF. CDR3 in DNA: TGTGCCAGCAGTTTCGGGACAGGGGGTGGAGATACGCAGTATTTT.